These 21 T cell receptor beta chains originate from one sample sequenced in a study of shared clonotypes between healthy human individuals (dated by TCRdb to about 2020). Library prep was done by the immunoSEQ multiplex PCR assay. Here the immuneACCESS table is served through TCRdb, limited to in-frame sequences with V and J called. Missing clones are a known gap in these copies; in checked studies unresolved V genes cover under half, and the rest lacks a known reason. The sample records some 2,000,000 clones, around 95% of which are singletons. Clones ranked in the top ten supply around 0.13% of the sample. Sequenced: naive CD4+ T cells sorted from blood. The sample's cell subset or site label is to be understood as: CD45RA+ positively selected. These receptors were collected from a man between 18 and 35 years old in good health.

The chain recombines TRBV7-8 with TRBJ2-7, with D perhaps TRBD2 (5 bases). The CDR3 is made up of 15 amino acids. Germline CDR1 is SGHVS and CDR2 is FQNEAQ. V lost 4 bases, J lost 0 bases, and 13 bases lay in between. Here the CDR3 reads CASSSWTGSSYEQYF. The CDR3 coding sequence is TGTGCCAGCAGCTCCTGGACGGGAAGCTCCTACGAGCAGTACTTC.

Regarding this clone: Additional DNA sequences in this sample encode the identical CDR3. The chain recombines TRBV7-9 with TRBJ1-4, with 7 nucleotides matching TRBD1. Trimming took 1 base from V and 5 from J; bases not matched to a gene: 4. This CDR3 region has 15 residues. Germline values: CDR1 SEHNR, CDR2 FQNEAQ (reference sequence). In DNA form, the CDR3 reads TGTGCCAGCAGCTTAGGACAGGGAGGGAATGAAAAACTGTTTTTT. Its translation: CASSLGQGGNEKLFF.

CDR3 region: CASSSSGVGNTEAFF. DNA for the CDR3: TGTGCCAGCAGCTCCTCAGGGGTGGGGAACACTGAAGCTTTCTTT. V and J are TRBV7-2 and TRBJ1-1, with a possible D match to TRBD1 (6 bases). Germline-derived CDR1 and CDR2 are SGHTA and FQGNSA. Between the trimmed V and J ends, which lost 4 bases and 1 base, there was a span of 13 bases. The CDR3 has 15 amino acids.

The chain links TRBV7-9 to TRBJ1-1; D uncertain. The CDR3 contains 14 residues. The ends were cut back, 5 bases at V and 1 base at J, with 11 bases in the middle. Germline-derived CDR1 and CDR2 are SEHNR and FQNEAQ (reference sequence). This CDR3 is CASSPKSGNTEAFF. Written as DNA, the CDR3 is TGTGCCAGCAGCCCAAAGTCAGGGAACACTGAAGCTTTCTTT.

This clone was picked up one time. The rearrangement joins TRBV18 to TRBJ2-5, with D possibly TRBD1 on 5 matching bases. CDR3 size: 16 residues. Germline V gene sequence: CDR1 KGHSH, CDR2 LQKENI. Deletions cut 1 base from V and 2 bases from J, with 14 bases between. CDR3 sequence reads: CASSPQWTLPQETQYF. The CDR3 DNA reads TGTGCCAGCTCACCACAATGGACACTCCCACAAGAGACCCAGTACTTC.

This clone was recorded only once. V usage is TRBV7-9 and J usage is TRBJ1-5; TRBD1 matches at 10 bases. The trim removed 5 bases at V and 3 bases at J, leaving 1 base unmatched. This CDR3 has 14 residues. The germline CDR1 and CDR2 sequences are SEHNR and FQNEAQ (reference sequence). CDR3 coding DNA: TGTGCCAGCAGCGGACAGGGGGTCAATCAGCCCCAGCATTTT. Its translation is CASSGQGVNQPQHF.

The genes are TRBV28 and TRBJ1-1; D gene uncertain. This CDR3 comprises 10 residues. Trimming shortened V by 7 bases and J by 7 bases, and 7 bases separated the two germline ends. CDR1 is MDHEN, CDR2 SYDVKM, per germline. The CDR3 region is CASIGVEAFF. The CDR3 DNA reads as TGTGCCAGCATTGGGGTTGAAGCTTTCTTT.

V is TRBV7-3 and J is TRBJ1-1; weak D call: TRBD1 (6 bases). CDR1 and CDR2 (germline): SGHTA, FQGTGA. V lost 5 bases to trimming and J lost 3 bases, with 13 bases between them. The CDR3 is 14 amino acids. CDR3 region: CASSPEDSHTEAFF. The CDR3 bases are TGTGCCAGCAGCCCCGAGGACAGCCACACTGAAGCTTTCTTT.

The rearrangement joins TRBV5-1 to TRBJ2-2; D remains ambiguous. Trimming cost V 3 bases and J 8 bases, with 11 bases left between them. Germline V CDR1 and CDR2: SGHRS, YFSETQ. The CDR3 loop spans 13 amino acids. The CDR3 is CASSYLETGELFF. The DNA of the CDR3 is TGCGCCAGCAGCTACTTGGAGACAGGGGAGCTGTTTTTT.

This clone was seen just once. V is TRBV5-1 and J is TRBJ2-5, with D possibly matching TRBD1 (5 bases). V was shortened by 1 base and J by 2 bases, with 9 bases between the two germline ends. The CDR3 contains 14 residues. Germline CDR1 and CDR2: SGHRS and YFSETQ. In DNA, the CDR3 is TGCGCCAGCAGCTTGTATACAGGTCAAGAGACCCAGTACTTC. Its translation: CASSLYTGQETQYF.

The chain is built from TRBV11-2 and TRBJ2-7; D could derive from TRBD1 or TRBD2 (6 bases each). The V gene lost 5 bases and the J gene lost 0 bases, with 17 bases spanning the gap. This CDR3 has 16 amino acids. CDR1 is SGHAT, CDR2 FQNNGV, per germline. The CDR3 here is CASSPMGGQYSYEQYF. The DNA of the CDR3 is TGTGCCAGCAGCCCAATGGGGGGCCAGTACTCCTACGAGCAGTACTTC.

The chain carries TRBV25-1 and TRBJ1-3, with D unresolved. This CDR3 comprises 14 residues. The V end lost 5 bases, the J end lost 0 bases, and 8 bases lay between the germline ends. The V gene's germline CDR1 is MGHDK and CDR2 SYGVNS. This CDR3 is CASSRANSGNTIYF. The CDR3 nucleotides read TGTGCCAGCAGTAGGGCTAACTCTGGAAACACCATATATTTT.

The V gene is TRBV21-1, the J gene TRBJ1-5; no DNA check was done on the table's D call, TRBD1. TRBV21-1 is shown as a pseudogene. CDR3 length: 15 amino acids. The CDR3, as DNA: TGTGCCAGCAGCGTAGGTGGGACAGTAAATCAGCCCCAGCATTTT. Protein sequence: CASSVGGTVNQPQHF.

Concerning this clone: A read error may produce the germline difference seen at one junction end. This chain links TRBV7-7 with TRBJ2-5; possibly TRBD1 or TRBD2 for D (5 bases each). CDR3 length equals 15 residues. Looked up from germline, CDR1 is SSHAT and CDR2 is FNYEAQ (reference sequence). The CDR3 nucleotides read TGTGCTAGCAGCTTGGGGAGACAGACCCAAGAGACCCAGTACTTC. This gives the protein CASSLGRQTQETQYF.

This clone was observed once. The chain employs TRBV7-9 and TRBJ2-3; 10 bases map to TRBD1. CDR1 is SEHNR and CDR2 is FQNEAQ in the germline V gene (reference sequence). The CDR3 sequence is 14 residues long. The J segment lost 7 bases and the V segment lost 1 base, leaving 2 bases of the junction unmatched. As DNA, the CDR3 is TGTGCCAGCAGCTTAGGACAGGGGGCAAATACGCAGTATTTT. Translating it yields CASSLGQGANTQYF.

The V call is TRBV6-6, the J call TRBJ1-4; a weak D match, TRBD1 (5 bases). Trimming removed 5 bases from V and 1 base from J, with 14 bases in between. Germline V gene sequence: CDR1 MNHNY, CDR2 SVGAGI (reference sequence). The CDR3 runs 16 residues. CDR3 in DNA: TGTGCCAGCAGTCAAGGGACGGGAGGAACTAATGAAAAACTGTTTTTT. It yields the protein CASSQGTGGTNEKLFF.

About this clone: The same CDR3 also results from other DNA sequences found in this sample. The CDR3: CAWKTGNYGYTF. CDR3 nucleotide sequence: TGTGCCTGGAAGACAGGGAATTATGGCTACACCTTC. V usage is TRBV30 and J usage is TRBJ1-2, with TRBD1 matching over 7 bases. The CDR3 has 12 amino acids. CDR1 GTSNPN and CDR2 SVGIG come from the germline V gene (reference sequence). The ends lost 4 bases at V and 5 bases at J; junction bases unmatched: 4.

V and J are TRBV28 and TRBJ1-4; 9 nucleotides agree with TRBD1. CDR3 length: 15 amino acids. Trimming at V came to 5 bases and at J to 5 bases, leaving 6 bases not matched to a gene. The germline gives CDR1 MDHEN, CDR2 SYDVKM. DNA for the CDR3: TGTGCCAGCAGTCCCGCGGACAGGGGAAATGAAAAACTGTTTTTT. Residues: CASSPADRGNEKLFF.

The V gene is TRBV7-8, the J gene TRBJ2-3, with 13 positions matching TRBD2. This CDR3 has 18 residues. Germline loops: CDR1 SGHVS, CDR2 FQNEAQ. V trimming: 4 bases; J trimming: 0 bases; junction bases outside the gene matches: 7. Here the CDR3 reads CASSSPGTSGKSTDTQYF. The CDR3 DNA follows: TGTGCCAGCAGCTCGCCCGGGACTAGCGGGAAAAGCACAGATACGCAGTATTTT.

The gene calls are TRBV28 and TRBJ1-1; 8 nucleotides agree with TRBD1. Looked up from germline, CDR1 is MDHEN and CDR2 is SYDVKM. Trimming took 5 bases from V and 9 from J; bases not matched to a gene: 17. CDR3 size: 16 residues. This chain's CDR3 is CASSPPQGTGDLKAFF. DNA for the CDR3: TGTGCCAGCAGTCCACCCCAAGGGACAGGAGACCTTAAAGCTTTCTTT.

The chain carries TRBV6-6 and TRBJ1-5; unclear D gene. CDR3 length equals 16 residues. V was cut by 5 bases and J by 0 bases, with 14 bases left in between. Germline CDR1 reads MNHNY; CDR2 reads SVGAGI (reference sequence). The CDR3, as DNA: TGTGCCAGCAGTACGCCCTTGACCGATAGCAATCAGCCCCAGCATTTT. Translated, it gives CASSTPLTDSNQPQHF.